A single sample is the source of the 9 T cell receptor beta chains below, sequenced in a study of blood T cell repertoires in COVID-19. Some clones are missing from TCRdb's copy, which holds only in-frame ones; the method was immunoSEQ multiplex PCR. The data show approximately 180,000 clones, with over 65% seen just once and roughly 20% held by the top ten. Sequencing was performed on peripheral blood. The receptors here all came from a person between 70 and 80 years old with COVID-19, enrolled during active disease.

The chain joins TRBV19 to TRBJ2-2, with a weak D call TRBD1 (5 bases). CDR3 length: 16 amino acids. Germline V lookup: CDR1 LNHDA, CDR2 SQIVND (reference sequence). V was clipped by 1 base and J by 0 bases, with 9 bases between them. DNA of the CDR3: TGTGCCAGTAGTATAGTCTGGACATCGAACACCGGGGAGCTGTTTTTT. As protein: CASSIVWTSNTGELFF. The full variable domain, in which reference TRBV19 and TRBJ2-2 provide the parts outside the CDR3, is DGGITQSPKYLFRKEGQNVTLSCEQNLNHDAMYWYRQDPGQGLRLIYYSQIVNDFQKGDIAEGYSVSREKKESFPLTVTSAQKNPTAFYLCASSIVWTSNTGELFFGEGSRLTVL.

This clone has a handful of counts. The chain links TRBV11-2 to TRBJ1-6; 7 positions match TRBD1. V dropped 2 bases and J dropped 6; count of bases not matched to a gene: 1. The CDR3 covers 14 residues. Germline values: CDR1 SGHAT, CDR2 FQNNGV. The CDR3 is CASSLTGANSPLHF. The CDR3 nucleotides read TGTGCCAGCAGCTTAACAGGGGCTAATTCACCCCTCCACTTT.

V is TRBV19 and J is TRBJ1-3; D is possibly TRBD1 (6 bases). There are 18 residues in the CDR3. Trimming removed 7 bases at V and 4 bases at J, with 26 bases between. Germline CDR1 is LNHDA and CDR2 is SQIVND (reference sequence). The DNA of the CDR3 is TGTGCCAGTACCGAGACAGGAATGCATCGGGTGTTGGGAAACACCATATATTTT. Amino acid sequence: CASTETGMHRVLGNTIYF.

V is TRBV19 and J is TRBJ2-3, with TRBD2 identical over 7 bases. Germline V CDR1 and CDR2: LNHDA, SQIVND (reference sequence). The CDR3 runs 13 residues. The CDR3 is CAVVAGVIDTQYF. The DNA of the CDR3 is TGTGCAGTAGTTGCGGGAGTAATAGATACGCAGTATTTT.

The gene calls are TRBV28 and TRBJ1-1, with TRBD1 identical over 9 bases. Per germline, CDR1 MDHEN and CDR2 SYDVKM. The CDR3 length is 15 residues. V gave up 4 bases and J gave up 1 base; unmatched junction bases: 4. CDR3 loop: CASSSMGQGNTEAFF. The DNA of the CDR3 is TGTGCCAGCAGTTCAATGGGACAGGGGAACACTGAAGCTTTCTTT.

The gene calls are TRBV5-6 and TRBJ1-6, with 7 bases fitting TRBD1. In germline, CDR1 is SGHDT, CDR2 YYEEEE. The junction had 6 bases not matched to a gene; V was cut back by 0 bases and J by 9 bases. The CDR3 is made up of 15 amino acids. As DNA, the CDR3 is TGTGCCAGCAGCTTGGACAGGGGTGGTGTTTCACCCCTCCACTTT. This sequence encodes CASSLDRGGVSPLHF.

The chain links TRBV15 to TRBJ1-1, with D perhaps matching TRBD1 (6 bases). CDR1 and CDR2 (germline): LNHNV, YYDKDF (reference sequence). The CDR3 is 15 residues long. V lost 2 bases and J 1 base, leaving 11 bases between the germline ends. In DNA form, the CDR3 reads TGTGCCACCAGCAGATCCATCAGGGGGAACACTGAAGCTTTCTTT. This translates into CATSRSIRGNTEAFF.

CDR3 in DNA: TGTGCCAGCGGCCCTCGAGGACAGACCAGCGATGGCTACACCTTC. This codes for CASGPRGQTSDGYTF. V gene TRBV5-6 combines with J gene TRBJ1-2, with a possible D match to TRBD1 (6 bases). Trimming left V 7 bases short and J 6 bases short, with 22 bases between. The CDR3 loop spans 15 amino acids. Germline CDR1 is SGHDT and CDR2 is YYEEEE.

The sample holds one count of this clone. The V call is TRBV29-1, the J call TRBJ2-1; 7 bases are shared with TRBD1. Germline assignment: CDR1 SQVTM and CDR2 ANQGSEA. This CDR3 comprises 12 residues. V was pared by 0 bases and J by 8 bases, with 1 base of the junction left unmatched. CDR3 in amino acids: CSVEEGGYEQFF. The CDR3 region has the DNA TGCAGCGTTGAAGAAGGGGGCTATGAGCAGTTCTTC.